This is a list of T cell receptor beta chains from one sample in a study of T cell repertoires in cytomegalovirus infection. TCRdb independently ran MiXCR on the reads; one entry per CDR3 protein. The table has approximately 1,000,000 distinct CDR3 sequences, 31% seen once. For these TCRs, the target antigens are not known. The sequencing here drew on cultured CD8+ T cells from PBMCs, taken from culture after CMV antigen stimulation. The receptor source for this set is a human donor in good health (CMV status not recorded). Some clones in this sample may be carry-over from other donors' samples. Both conserved end residues are part of each CDR3. A D gene is named only where the DNA matches it firmly. Clone size, where shown, is once, few, many, or a class for clones that have expanded.

d_gene	v_gene	abundance	j_gene	CDR3nt	CDR3aa
-	TRBV4-2	once	TRBJ1-2	TGTGCCAGCAGCCAAGATGAAGGGGGGTGGTTCTATGGCTACACCTTC	CASSQDEGGWFYGYTF
TRBD2	TRBV7-2	many	TRBJ2-3	TGTGCCAGCAGCTCCCCTCAAGCGGGGGGGCTTATTTTGACAGATACGCAGTATTTT	CASSSPQAGGLILTDTQYF
-	TRBV9	few	TRBJ1-1	TGTGCCAGCAGCCCTAAGAGGGAACAGGCGTTT	CASSPKREQAF
-	TRBV20-1	-	TRBJ2-1	TGCAGTGCTAGAGATCTGGGGACGGGGAACAATGAGCAGTTCTTC	CSARDLGTGNNEQFF
-	TRBV7-3	few	TRBJ2-3	TGTGCCAGCAGCTTAACCGACCTTGGGAGCACAGATACGCAGTATTTT	CASSLTDLGSTDTQYF
-	TRBV6-6	few	TRBJ2-1	TGTGCCAGCAGTTACAACCTAGTCTCCTACAATGAGCAGTTCTTC	CASSYNLVSYNEQFF
-	TRBV10-3	-	TRBJ1-5	TGTGCCATCAGTGAGTCGTATGGTCTCAGCAATCAGCCCCAGCATTTT	CAISESYGLSNQPQHF
TRBD1	TRBV6-5	-	TRBJ1-2	TGTGCCAGCAGTTATCGGGACAGGGTTAGGGAAGTTAACTATGGCTACACCTTC	CASSYRDRVREVNYGYTF
-	TRBV7-6	few	TRBJ1-6	TGTGCCAGCAGCTACACCGGAGGCTCCAATTCACCCCTCCACTTT	CASSYTGGSNSPLHF
TRBD1	TRBV6-5	few	TRBJ1-1	TGTGCCAGCAGTTACTCGGAGACAGGGGATATGAACACTGAAGCTTTCTTT	CASSYSETGDMNTEAFF
-	TRBV4-1	-	TRBJ1-1	TGCGCCAGCAGCAGAGGGACATCCATTGAAGCTTTCTTT	CASSRGTSIEAFF
-	TRBV6-5	-	TRBJ2-1	TGTGCCAGCAGTTACTCGAGCAGGGTTGAGCAGTTCTTC	CASSYSSRVEQFF
TRBD1	TRBV5-1	few	TRBJ1-6	TGCGCCAGCAGCTTGGCCGGGACAGGGGGTATCTCTCAACATTCACCCCTCCACTTT	CASSLAGTGGISQHSPLHF
-	TRBV2	-	TRBJ2-5	TGTGCCAGCAGTGATGACGGGCCCGGGCCCCAGTACTTC	CASSDDGPGPQYF
-	TRBV5-1	few	TRBJ2-7	TGCGCCAGCAGCTTGCGACAGAATGACTACGAGCAGTACTTC	CASSLRQNDYEQYF
TRBD1	TRBV7-2	many	TRBJ2-7	TGTGCCAGCAGCTTCCGGGACAGGATACACGAGCAGTACTTC	CASSFRDRIHEQYF
TRBD1	TRBV12-3/TRBV12-4	-	TRBJ2-2	TGTGCCATCCCCAGGAGCAGGGGGACCGGGGAGCTGTTTTTT	CAIPRSRGTGELFF
TRBD1	TRBV14	-	TRBJ1-1	TGTGCCAGCAGCCAAATCGGCAGGGGGACTGAAGCTTTCTTT	CASSQIGRGTEAFF
TRBD2	TRBV6-2/TRBV6-3	few	TRBJ2-1	TGTGCCAGCACGGGGGTAGCGGGGAGCTCCTACAATGAGCAGTTCTTC	CASTGVAGSSYNEQFF
-	TRBV9	few	TRBJ1-3	TGTGCCAGCAGCGTAGTTGGGGAGTCTGGAAACACCATATATTTT	CASSVVGESGNTIYF
TRBD1	TRBV6-5	-	TRBJ2-1	TGTGCCAGCAGTTCCGTCCCAGGGGGCGTGCAGTTCTTC	CASSSVPGGVQFF
-	TRBV12-5	few	TRBJ2-3	TGTGCTAGTGGTTTGTTCCCAGGAACTGCAAGTGGTACGCAGTATTTT	CASGLFPGTASGTQYF
-	TRBV20-1	-	TRBJ2-5	TGCAGTGCTAGTTCCGGGAGAATTCTCCAAGAGACCCAGTACTTC	CSASSGRILQETQYF
-	TRBV7-2	few	TRBJ1-2	TGTGCCAGCAGCTTAGATGGCAGGGGTATCTATGGCTACACCTTC	CASSLDGRGIYGYTF
-	TRBV4-3	-	TRBJ2-2	TGCGCCAGCAGCCAAGAAGGCGCGAACACCGGGGAGCTGTTTTTT	CASSQEGANTGELFF
-	TRBV19	once	TRBJ2-2	TGTGTCAGTAGTATGGTACTACTGAACACCGGGGAGCTGTTTTTT	CVSSMVLLNTGELFF
-	TRBV6-8	-	TRBJ1-1	TGTGCCAGCAGTCTAGCCGGGACCCAGGGTGGAGGGAACACTGAAGCTTTCTTT	CASSLAGTQGGGNTEAFF
-	TRBV20-1	many	TRBJ1-1	TGCAGTGCTAGAGATACAAGGGGAGGAGAAACTGAAGCTTTCTTT	CSARDTRGGETEAFF
-	TRBV9	-	TRBJ2-1	TGTGCCAGCAGCGTAGGACCGGGCCCAAGAATGCTGTTCTTC	CASSVGPGPRMLFF
-	TRBV20-1	few	TRBJ2-7	TGCAGTGCTAGAGATGAGGGAGTACCCTACGAGCAGTACTTC	CSARDEGVPYEQYF
-	TRBV4-3	few	TRBJ2-2	TGCGCCAGCAGCGTTCACCGAGGGACCGGGGAGCTGTTTTTT	CASSVHRGTGELFF
-	TRBV6-1	few	TRBJ2-7	TGTGCCAGCAGTGAAGCGCTACTTCCGTACGGGCAGTACTTC	CASSEALLPYGQYF
-	TRBV7-3	-	TRBJ1-2	TGTGCCAGCAGCGCGCCCCCAACTCCACAGGGTTCGAACTATGGCTACACCTTC	CASSAPPTPQGSNYGYTF
-	TRBV29-1	-	TRBJ1-2	TGCAGCGTCGGGACCCGGACAGACTATGGCTACACCTTC	CSVGTRTDYGYTF
-	TRBV6-2/TRBV6-3	-	TRBJ1-1	TGTGCCAGCAGTTACTCAGGCAGGATGAACACTGAAGCTTTCTTT	CASSYSGRMNTEAFF
-	TRBV7-2	many	TRBJ2-7	TGTGCCAGCAGCCCTCCGGTCCGCCCCTACGAGCAGTACTTC	CASSPPVRPYEQYF
-	TRBV14	few	TRBJ2-5	TGTGCCAGCAGCCAAGGGGCCATGTATGCGGAGACCCAGTACTTC	CASSQGAMYAETQYF
TRBD1	TRBV9	-	TRBJ1-4	TGTGCCAGCAGCGTAGGGACAGGGGGCAGACCACCAAAACTGTTTTTT	CASSVGTGGRPPKLFF